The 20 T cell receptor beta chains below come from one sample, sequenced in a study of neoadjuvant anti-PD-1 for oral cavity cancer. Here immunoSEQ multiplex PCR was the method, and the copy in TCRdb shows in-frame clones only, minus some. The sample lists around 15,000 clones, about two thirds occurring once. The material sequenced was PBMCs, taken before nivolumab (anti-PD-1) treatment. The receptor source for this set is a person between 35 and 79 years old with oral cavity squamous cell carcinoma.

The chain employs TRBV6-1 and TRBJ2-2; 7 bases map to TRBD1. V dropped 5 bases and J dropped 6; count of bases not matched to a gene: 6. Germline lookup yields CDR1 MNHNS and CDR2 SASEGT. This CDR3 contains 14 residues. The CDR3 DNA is TGTGCCAGCAGTAAGGGGGCCGGGTCCGGGGAGCTGTTTTTT. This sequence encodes CASSKGAGSGELFF.

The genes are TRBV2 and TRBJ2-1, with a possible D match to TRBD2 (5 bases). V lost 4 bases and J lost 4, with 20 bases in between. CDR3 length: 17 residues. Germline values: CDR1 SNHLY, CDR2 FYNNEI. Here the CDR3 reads CASSGGPTSRAYNEQFF. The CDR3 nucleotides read TGTGCCAGCAGTGGAGGCCCCACCTCGAGGGCTTACAATGAGCAGTTCTTC.

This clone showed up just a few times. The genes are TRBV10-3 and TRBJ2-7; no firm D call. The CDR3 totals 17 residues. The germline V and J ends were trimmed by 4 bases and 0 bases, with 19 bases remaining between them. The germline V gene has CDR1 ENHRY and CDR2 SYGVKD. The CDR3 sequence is CAISAPSWRQSSYEQYF. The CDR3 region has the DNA TGTGCCATCAGTGCCCCTTCCTGGCGGCAAAGCTCCTACGAGCAGTACTTC.

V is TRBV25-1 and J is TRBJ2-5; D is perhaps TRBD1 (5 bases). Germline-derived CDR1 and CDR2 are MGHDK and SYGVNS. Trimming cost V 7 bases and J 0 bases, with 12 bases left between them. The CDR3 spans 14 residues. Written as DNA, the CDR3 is TGTGCCAGCACTTTACCAGGGTACCAAGAGACCCAGTACTTC. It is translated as CASTLPGYQETQYF.

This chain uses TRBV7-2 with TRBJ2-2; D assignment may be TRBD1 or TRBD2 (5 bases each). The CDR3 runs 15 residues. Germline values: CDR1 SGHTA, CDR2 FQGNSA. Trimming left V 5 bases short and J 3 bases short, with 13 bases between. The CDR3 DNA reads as TGTGCCAGCAGCGAAAGTGGGGGAGACACCGGGGAGCTGTTTTTT. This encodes CASSESGGDTGELFF.

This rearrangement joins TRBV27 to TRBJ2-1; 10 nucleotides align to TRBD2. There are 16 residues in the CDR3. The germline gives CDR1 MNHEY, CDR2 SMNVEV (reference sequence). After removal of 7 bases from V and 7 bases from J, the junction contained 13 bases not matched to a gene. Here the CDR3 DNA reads TGTGCCAGCATGGGGACCAAAGCGGGAGGGAGAAATGAGCAGTTCTTC. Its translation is CASMGTKAGGRNEQFF.

CDR3 sequence reads: CASSLSGMNTEAFF. The CDR3 DNA follows: TGTGCCAGCAGCTTATCGGGAATGAACACTGAAGCTTTCTTT. The V call is TRBV7-3, the J call TRBJ1-1; D call uncertain. V was trimmed by 2 bases and J by 0 bases, leaving 7 bases between them. The germline CDR1 and CDR2 sequences are SGHTA and FQGTGA. The CDR3 spans 14 residues. The whole variable domain, filled in from reference TRBV7-3 and TRBJ1-1, reads GAGVSQTPSNKVTEKGKYVELRCDPISGHTALYWYRQSLGQGPEFLIYFQGTGAADDSGLPNDRFFAVRPEGSVSTLKIQRTERGDSAVYLCASSLSGMNTEAFFGQGTRLTVV.

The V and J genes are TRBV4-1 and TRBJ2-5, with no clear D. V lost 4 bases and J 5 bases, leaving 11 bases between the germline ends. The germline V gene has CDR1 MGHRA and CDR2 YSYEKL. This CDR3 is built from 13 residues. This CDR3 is CASSRIPRETQYF. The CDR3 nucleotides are TGCGCCAGCAGCCGAATTCCTAGGGAGACCCAGTACTTC.

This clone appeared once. Here the CDR3 reads CASSAGQGAFF. The CDR3, as DNA: TGTGCCAGCAGTGCCGGACAGGGGGCTTTCTTT. This chain uses TRBV6-5 with TRBJ1-1, with 9 bases aligning to TRBD1. Germline V gene data show CDR1 as MNHEY and CDR2 as SVGAGI. With V trimmed by 5 bases and J by 11 bases, 3 bases remained unmatched. This CDR3 region has 11 residues.

The CDR3 loop is CASSPPPPAEAFF. DNA of the CDR3: TGTGCCAGCTCACCCCCTCCCCCGGCTGAAGCTTTCTTT. This sequence joins TRBV18 and TRBJ1-1; D gene unclear. Deletions cut 3 bases from V and 6 bases from J, with 11 bases between. Germline CDR1 reads KGHSH; CDR2 reads LQKENI. The CDR3 contains 13 residues.

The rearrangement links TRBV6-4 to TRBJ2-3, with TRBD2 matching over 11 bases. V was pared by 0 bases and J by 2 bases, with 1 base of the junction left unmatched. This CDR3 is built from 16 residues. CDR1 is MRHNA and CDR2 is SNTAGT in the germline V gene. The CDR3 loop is CASSDSSGGATDTQYF. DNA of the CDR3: TGTGCCAGCAGTGACTCTAGCGGGGGGGCCACAGATACGCAGTATTTT.

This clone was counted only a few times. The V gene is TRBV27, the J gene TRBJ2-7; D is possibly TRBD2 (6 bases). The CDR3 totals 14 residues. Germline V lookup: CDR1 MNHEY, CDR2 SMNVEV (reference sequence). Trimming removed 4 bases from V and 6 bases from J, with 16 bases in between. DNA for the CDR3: TGTGCCAGCAGTTCAACTATTATGGGAGGCGAGCAGTACTTC. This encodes CASSSTIMGGEQYF.

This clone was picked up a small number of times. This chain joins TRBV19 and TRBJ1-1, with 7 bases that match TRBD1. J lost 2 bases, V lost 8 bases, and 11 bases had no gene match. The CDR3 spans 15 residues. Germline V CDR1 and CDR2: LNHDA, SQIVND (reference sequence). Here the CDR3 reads CASRPPGQSNTEAFF. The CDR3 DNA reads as TGTGCCAGTCGGCCCCCGGGACAGAGTAACACTGAAGCTTTCTTT.

DNA of the CDR3: TGTGCCAGCAGCTTGGTCGGGACACCGAATCAGCCCCAGCATTTT. Translated, it gives CASSLVGTPNQPQHF. This chain connects TRBV5-5 to TRBJ1-5; the D gene is possibly TRBD1 (6 bases). From germline, CDR1 is SGHKS and CDR2 YYEKEE (reference sequence). Trimming shortened V by 0 bases and J by 4 bases, and 11 bases separated the two germline ends. CDR3 length: 15 amino acids.

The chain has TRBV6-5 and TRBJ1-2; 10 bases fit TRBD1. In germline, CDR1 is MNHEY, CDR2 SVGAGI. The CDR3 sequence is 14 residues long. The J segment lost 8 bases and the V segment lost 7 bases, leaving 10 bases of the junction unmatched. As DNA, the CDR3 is TGTGCCAGCAACGGACAGGGGGGGGGAGTAGGCTACACCTTC. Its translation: CASNGQGGGVGYTF.

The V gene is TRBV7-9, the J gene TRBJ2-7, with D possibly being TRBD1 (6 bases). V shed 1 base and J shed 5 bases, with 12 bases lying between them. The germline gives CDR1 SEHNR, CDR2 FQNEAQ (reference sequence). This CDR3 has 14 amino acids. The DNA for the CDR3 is TGTGCCAGCAGCTTAGACAGGGAAGTCCACGAGCAGTACTTC. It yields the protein CASSLDREVHEQYF. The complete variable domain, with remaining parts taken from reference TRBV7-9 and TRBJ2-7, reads DTGVSQNPRHKITKRGQNVTFRCDPISEHNRLYWYRQTLGQGPEFLTYFQNEAQLEKSRLLSDRFSAERPKGSFSTLEIQRTEQGDSAMYLCASSLDREVHEQYFGPGTRLTVT.

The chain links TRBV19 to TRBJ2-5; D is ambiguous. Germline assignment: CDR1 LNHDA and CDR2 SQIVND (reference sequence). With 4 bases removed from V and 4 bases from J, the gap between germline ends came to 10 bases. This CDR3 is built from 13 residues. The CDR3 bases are TGTGCCAGTAGTAGACTTTGGGGAGAGACCCAGTACTTC. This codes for CASSRLWGETQYF.

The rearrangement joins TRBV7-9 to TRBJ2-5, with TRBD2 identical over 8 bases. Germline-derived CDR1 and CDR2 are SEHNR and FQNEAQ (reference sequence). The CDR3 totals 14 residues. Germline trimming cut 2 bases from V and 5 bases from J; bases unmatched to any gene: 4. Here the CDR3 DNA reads TGTGCCAGCAGCTTATCGGGGGGGTATGAGACCCAGTACTTC. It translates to CASSLSGGYETQYF.

In nucleotides, the CDR3 is TGTGCCGGGACGGGGTGGAATGAGCAGTTCTTC. Residues: CAGTGWNEQFF. The chain uses TRBV2 and TRBJ2-1; the D gene could be TRBD1 or TRBD2 (5 bases each). This CDR3 contains 11 residues. Per germline, CDR1 SNHLY and CDR2 FYNNEI. V was cut by 11 bases and J by 7 bases, with 12 bases left in between.

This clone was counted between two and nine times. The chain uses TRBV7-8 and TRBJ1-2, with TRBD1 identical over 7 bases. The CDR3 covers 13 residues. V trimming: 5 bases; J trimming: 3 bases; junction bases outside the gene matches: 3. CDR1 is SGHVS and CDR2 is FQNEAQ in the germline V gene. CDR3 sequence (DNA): TGTGCCAGCAGCACTGACAGGGACTATGGCTACACCTTC. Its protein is CASSTDRDYGYTF.